This is a list of T cell receptor beta chains from one sample in a study of cytomegalovirus exposure and HLA in healthy donors. The protocol was immunoSEQ multiplex PCR, while the TCRdb copy is restricted to in-frame clones and leaves out a portion. The table has approximately 160,000 clones, around 83% seen once. Sequencing used PBMCs. These receptors originate from a girl under 10 years old in good health and CMV-seropositive. The conserved cysteine and the conserved F or W are not part of the CDR3 here. The D gene is left open where the match is weak. Clone size, where shown, is once, few, many, or a class for clones that have expanded.

D	J	size	V	CDR3
TRBD2	TRBJ2-5	NA	TRBV5-4	ASSLRLAGGMKTQY
TRBD2	TRBJ2-5	NA	TRBV4-1	ASSQEREGRETQY
NA	TRBJ2-5	NA	TRBV27	ASSPQRTTGQETQY
TRBD2	TRBJ2-5	once	TRBV4-2	ASSQGLAGETQY
NA	TRBJ2-5	NA	TRBV6-5	ASSHGETQY
NA	TRBJ2-7	NA	TRBV29-1	SVALSSYEQY
TRBD2	TRBJ2-2	NA	TRBV6-1	ASSEGGFLAGGPGELF
TRBD2	TRBJ2-7	NA	TRBV4-1	ASSRSGLAGEQY
NA	TRBJ2-5	NA	TRBV30	AWSRETQY
NA	TRBJ1-3	few	TRBV5-1	ASRSPGNGNTIY
NA	TRBJ1-1	NA	TRBV7-9	ASSLVQEDTEAF
NA	TRBJ1-2	NA	TRBV5-1	ASSLAQVNKANYGYT
NA	TRBJ2-7	NA	TRBV6-1	ASSEQRAYYEQY
NA	TRBJ2-3	few	TRBV30	AWTGADTQY
NA	TRBJ2-1	few	TRBV5-1	ASSLASSNPDEQF
NA	TRBJ1-1	NA	TRBV29-1	SVEKRGMNTEAF
NA	TRBJ1-5	NA	TRBV6-1	ASSEDTGSNQPQH
TRBD1	TRBJ1-1	NA	TRBV19	ASIKDRAGTEAF
NA	TRBJ2-3	NA	TRBV27	ASSWVGLAYTAPTQY
NA	TRBJ2-7	NA	TRBV7-9	ASSPTGEPYEQY
NA	TRBJ2-5	few	TRBV4-1	ASSQDRETQY
TRBD1	TRBJ1-2	NA	TRBV27	ASRVTGGYGYT
NA	TRBJ1-1	few	TRBV27	ASSQLPNTEAF
TRBD1	TRBJ1-2	few	TRBV19	ASSPHRTGGYGYT
NA	TRBJ2-5	NA	TRBV11-2	ASSFRQVVDQETQY
NA	TRBJ1-2	few	TRBV5-1	ASSLIQGLPYGYT
NA	TRBJ2-5	NA	TRBV30	AWSPWSGRGGEQY
TRBD2	TRBJ2-3	NA	TRBV6-5	ASSYGGETDTQY
NA	TRBJ2-3	NA	TRBV5-1	ASSSSTDTQY
NA	TRBJ1-5	once	TRBV2	ASSPLYSNQPQH
NA	TRBJ1-1	NA	TRBV10-2	ASTDAGGNTEAF